This T cell receptor (beta chain) is drawn from a study of blood T cell repertoires in COVID-19. Germline-derived CDR1 and CDR2 are MNHNY and SVGAGI (reference sequence). The CDR3 runs 12 residues. Trimming took off 6 bases at V and 7 bases at J, with 12 bases between the two ends. Original handling: Amplification from reference gene primers served as the basis for estimated nucleated cell counts. Here immunoSEQ multiplex PCR was the method, and the copy in TCRdb shows in-frame clones only, minus some. The V and J calls and clone size are taken from that table; D and trimming were inferred from the DNA. The data contain about 120,000 clones, 80% to 90% of them singletons.

Sequenced input: peripheral blood. This TCR came from a woman aged 65 to 85 with acute or convalescent COVID-19. The chain is built from TRBV6-6 and TRBJ1-1; D call uncertain. The CDR3 DNA is TGTGCCAGCAGGCTAATCGGTTATGAAGCTTTCTTT. Translation gives CASRLIGYEAFF.